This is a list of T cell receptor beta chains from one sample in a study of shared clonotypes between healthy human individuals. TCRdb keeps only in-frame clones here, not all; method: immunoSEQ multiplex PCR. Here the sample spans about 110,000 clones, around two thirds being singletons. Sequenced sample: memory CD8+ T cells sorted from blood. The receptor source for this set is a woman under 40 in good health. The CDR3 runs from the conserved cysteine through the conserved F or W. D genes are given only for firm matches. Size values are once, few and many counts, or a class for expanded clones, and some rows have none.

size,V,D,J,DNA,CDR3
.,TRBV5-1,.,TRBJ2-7,TGCGCCAGCAGCTCCGACGGAGGAGGCTATGACGAGCAGTACTTC,CASSSDGGGYDEQYF
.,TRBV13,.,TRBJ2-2,TGTGCCAGCAGCCTAGGTTTATTGGGGAACACCGGGGAGCTGTTTTTT,CASSLGLLGNTGELFF
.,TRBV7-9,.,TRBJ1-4,TGTGCCAGCAGCTTTGGATCAGGGTTTCCCGAAAAACTGTTTTTT,CASSFGSGFPEKLFF
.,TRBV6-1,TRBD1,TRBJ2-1,TGTGCCACCTTGAGGGTGACAGGGATTAATGAGCAGTTCTTC,CATLRVTGINEQFF
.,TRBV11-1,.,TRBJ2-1,TGTGCCAGCAGCTTACAGGGCTGGTTTTTCGAGCAGTTCTTC,CASSLQGWFFEQFF
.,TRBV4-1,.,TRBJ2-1,TGCGCCAGCAGCCAACTACGAGGAGGGGAGCAGTTCTTC,CASSQLRGGEQFF
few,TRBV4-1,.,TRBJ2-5,TGCGCCAGCAGCCAAGCCGGCCTTCAAGAGACCCAGTACTTC,CASSQAGLQETQYF
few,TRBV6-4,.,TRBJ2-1,TGTGCCAGCAGTTTCGCCGACTCCTCGTATGAGCAGTTCTTC,CASSFADSSYEQFF
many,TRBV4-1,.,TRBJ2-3,TGCGCCAGCAGCCAAGAGGGCCCCACAGATACGCAGTATTTT,CASSQEGPTDTQYF
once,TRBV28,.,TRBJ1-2,TGTGCCAGCAGTCAGGGGAGGGGATATGGCTACACCTTC,CASSQGRGYGYTF
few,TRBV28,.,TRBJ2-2,TGTGCCAGCAGGCGGGACACAAATACCGGGGAGCTGTTTTTT,CASRRDTNTGELFF
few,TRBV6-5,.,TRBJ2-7,TGTGCCAGCGGATACTACCTGCGTGCGGAGCAGTACTTC,CASGYYLRAEQYF
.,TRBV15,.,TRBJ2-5,TGTGCCACCCTTGAGGGGGAGACCCAGTACTTC,CATLEGETQYF
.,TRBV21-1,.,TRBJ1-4,TGTGCCAGCAGCAGACCGGGACAAACTAATGAAAAACTGTTTTTT,CASSRPGQTNEKLFF